The 21 T cell receptor beta chains reported below all come from one sample, sequenced in a study of blood T cell repertoires in COVID-19 (dated by TCRdb to about 2020). The protocol used for the library was the immunoSEQ multiplex PCR assay. Held by TCRdb, this immuneACCESS table contains in-frame sequences only and omits some clones. Under half of the omission traces to an unresolved V gene where checked; the cause of the rest is unknown. This sample is represented by around 300,000 clones; 89% of them were singletons. Around 2.1% of the sample rests with the top ten. Material for sequencing was peripheral blood. Receptors were obtained from a man aged 50 to 59 with acute or convalescent COVID-19.

V gene TRBV10-3 combines with J gene TRBJ2-7, with D tentatively TRBD2 (6 bases). Trimming took off 0 bases at V and 6 bases at J, with 12 bases between the two ends. CDR1 ENHRY and CDR2 SYGVKD come from the germline V gene. The CDR3 contains 14 residues. CDR3 sequence reads: CAISESRLGGEQYF. The DNA of the CDR3 is TGTGCCATCAGTGAGTCGAGGCTGGGAGGCGAGCAGTACTTC.

The CDR3 sequence is CASSLDRVGEQFF. The CDR3 coding sequence is TGTGCCAGCAGCCTAGACAGGGTGGGTGAGCAGTTCTTC. The chain is built from TRBV7-3 and TRBJ2-1, with 7 bases aligning to TRBD1. After removal of 5 bases from V and 9 bases from J, the junction contained 7 bases not matched to a gene. Germline V CDR1 and CDR2: SGHTA, FQGTGA. The CDR3 spans 13 residues.

The chain is built from TRBV7-3 and TRBJ1-2, with D perhaps matching TRBD1 (5 bases). Germline lookup yields CDR1 SGHTA and CDR2 FQGTGA. The CDR3 covers 14 residues. Trimming left V 1 base short and J 8 bases short, with 14 bases between. CDR3 sequence (DNA): TGTGCCAGCAGCTTAAGAGGCGGGGGTGGAGGCTACACCTTC. Its protein is CASSLRGGGGGYTF.

The chain links TRBV15 to TRBJ1-1; D unresolved. This CDR3 spans 15 amino acids. The germline V and J ends were trimmed by 2 bases and 4 bases, with 14 bases remaining between them. Germline V CDR1 and CDR2: LNHNV, YYDKDF (reference sequence). CDR3 bases: TGTGCCACCAGCAGACCCCCGGGAGGTTTCACTGAAGCTTTCTTT. Translated, it gives CATSRPPGGFTEAFF. Combining the CDR3 with reference TRBV15 and TRBJ1-1 gives the whole variable domain DAMVIQNPRYQVTQFGKPVTLSCSQTLNHNVMYWYQQKSSQAPKLLFHYYDKDFNNEADTPDNFQSRRPNTSFCFLDIRSPGLGDTAMYLCATSRPPGGFTEAFFGQGTRLTVV.

V usage is TRBV19 and J usage is TRBJ1-4, with 9 bases that match TRBD1. Germline V CDR1 and CDR2: LNHDA, SQIVND (reference sequence). This CDR3 has 16 residues. V lost 6 bases, J lost 0 bases, and 5 bases stayed unmatched. This CDR3 is CASRDRGLATNEKLFF. DNA for the CDR3: TGTGCCAGTAGGGACAGGGGCCTCGCAACTAATGAAAAACTGTTTTTT.

J is TRBJ2-3 and V is TRBV12-5; D might be TRBD2 (6 bases). The CDR3 runs 13 residues. The ends were cut back, 4 bases at V and 4 bases at J, with 9 bases in the middle. Germline V gives CDR1 LGHNT, CDR2 FRNRAP. Written as DNA, the CDR3 is TGTGCTAGTGGTTATTCGGGGGCAGATACGCAGTATTTT. Amino acids: CASGYSGADTQYF.

The chain joins TRBV3-1 (or the pseudogene TRBV3-2) to TRBJ2-7; D is unclear. The CDR3 is 17 residues long. The germline CDR1 and CDR2 sequences are LGHDT and YNNKEL (reference sequence). The V gene lost 0 bases and the J gene lost 5 bases, with 20 bases spanning the gap. CDR3 sequence reads: CASSQDSQIRTRDEQYF. The CDR3 nucleotides read TGTGCCAGCAGCCAAGATTCGCAAATTCGAACTCGGGACGAGCAGTACTTC.

The chain uses TRBV9 and TRBJ2-5; D not certain. The CDR3 spans 14 residues. CDR1 SGDLS and CDR2 YYNGEE come from the germline V gene. The V gene lost 4 bases and the J gene lost 2 bases, with 12 bases spanning the gap. CDR3 nucleotides: TGTGCCAGCAGCTCCGGTACCCTGCAAGAGACCCAGTACTTC. Amino acids: CASSSGTLQETQYF.

The chain uses TRBV7-9 and TRBJ2-3, with D uncertain. CDR3 length: 12 residues. CDR1 and CDR2 (germline): SEHNR, FQNEAQ (reference sequence). V shed 1 base and J shed 4 bases, with 3 bases lying between them. This CDR3 reads CASSLVADTQYF. In DNA form, the CDR3 reads TGTGCCAGCAGCTTAGTCGCAGATACGCAGTATTTT.

On this clone: This sequence may be a read error, since a much larger clone differs from it by one base. The chain recombines TRBV7-2 with TRBJ1-2, with D possibly TRBD1 on 6 matching bases. The germline CDR1 and CDR2 sequences are SGHTA and FQGNSA. The CDR3 contains 15 residues. The V end was cut by 4 bases, the J end by 0 bases, with 12 bases between. The DNA for the CDR3 is TGTGCCAGCAGCTCCGACAGGAGAGCTAACTATGGCTACACCTTC. This encodes CASSSDRRANYGYTF.

The rearrangement links TRBV2 to TRBJ1-5; D is perhaps TRBD1 (5 bases). Germline values: CDR1 SNHLY, CDR2 FYNNEI. CDR3 length equals 14 residues. V was clipped by 2 bases and J by 11 bases, with 16 bases between them. CDR3 DNA sequence: TGTGCCAGCAGTGAACTTTCGGAAGGGGTGGCCCAGCATTTT. Amino acids: CASSELSEGVAQHF.

J is TRBJ1-1 and V is TRBV3-1 (or the pseudogene TRBV3-2); D call uncertain. Deletions cut 4 bases from V and 7 bases from J, with 13 bases between. Germline V gene sequence: CDR1 LGHDT, CDR2 YNNKEL (reference sequence). The CDR3 runs 13 residues. CDR3 amino acids: CASSRPTGGEAFF. In DNA, the CDR3 is TGTGCCAGCAGCCGCCCCACGGGTGGTGAAGCTTTCTTT.

The CDR3 nucleotides read TGTGCCAGCAGCCGACAGGGGGCGATTGAAGCTTTCTTT. Its protein product is CASSRQGAIEAFF. This sequence joins TRBV3-1 (or the pseudogene TRBV3-2) and TRBJ1-1; 10 bases map to TRBD1. Germline-derived CDR1 and CDR2 are LGHDT and YNNKEL (reference sequence). V dropped 4 bases and J dropped 7; count of bases not matched to a gene: 3. The CDR3 has 13 amino acids.

The genes are TRBV5-1 and TRBJ2-7; 7 bases are shared with TRBD1. The CDR3 is 15 residues long. V was pared by 4 bases and J by 0 bases, with 7 bases of the junction left unmatched. Germline CDR1 SGHRS, CDR2 YFSETQ. This chain's CDR3 is CASSLGTANSYEQYF. CDR3 nucleotide sequence: TGCGCCAGCAGCCTAGGGACAGCAAACTCCTACGAGCAGTACTTC.

The gene calls are TRBV9 and TRBJ2-3, with TRBD1 matching over 8 bases. The CDR3 is made up of 17 amino acids. Germline loops: CDR1 SGDLS, CDR2 YYNGEE. Trimming removed 0 bases from V and 1 base from J; junction bases left unmatched: 7. The CDR3 region is CASSVGFQGAGTDTQYF. The CDR3 nucleotides read TGTGCCAGCAGCGTAGGGTTCCAGGGGGCAGGCACAGATACGCAGTATTTT. Combining the CDR3 with reference TRBV9 and TRBJ2-3 gives the whole variable domain DSGVTQTPKHLITATGQRVTLRCSPRSGDLSVYWYQQSLDQGLQFLIQYYNGEERAKGNILERFSAQQFPDLHSELNLSSLELGDSALYFCASSVGFQGAGTDTQYFGPGTRLTVL.

The V gene is TRBV7-9, the J gene TRBJ2-3; D not resolved. V lost 3 bases to trimming and J lost 2 bases, with 6 bases between them. Germline CDR1 and CDR2: SEHNR and FQNEAQ (reference sequence). The CDR3 runs to 13 residues. The CDR3 DNA reads as TGTGCCAGCAGCTTCCCCCTCACAGATACGCAGTATTTT. It codes for CASSFPLTDTQYF.

The chain employs TRBV7-2 and TRBJ1-4; 9 positions agree with TRBD1. This CDR3 has 14 amino acids. V trimming: 5 bases; J trimming: 8 bases; junction bases outside the gene matches: 6. Looked up from germline, CDR1 is SGHTA and CDR2 is FQGNSA. CDR3 loop: CASSLDRGREKLFF. CDR3 in DNA: TGTGCCAGCAGCCTCGACAGGGGGAGAGAAAAACTGTTTTTT. The complete variable domain, with remaining parts taken from reference TRBV7-2 and TRBJ1-4, reads GAGVSQSPSNKVTEKGKDVELRCDPISGHTALYWYRQSLGQGLEFLIYFQGNSAPDKSGLPSDRFSAERTGGSVSTLTIQRTQQEDSAVYLCASSLDRGREKLFFGSGTQLSVL.

This chain joins TRBV10-3 and TRBJ2-5; weak D call: TRBD1 (7 bases). Germline V gene sequence: CDR1 ENHRY, CDR2 SYGVKD. Between the trimmed V and J ends, which lost 4 bases and 3 bases, there was a span of 15 bases. CDR3 length equals 15 residues. In DNA, the CDR3 is TGTGCCATCAGTGGAGGAGGGGGCCCCGAAGAGACCCAGTACTTC. Its protein product is CAISGGGGPEETQYF.

The chain couples TRBV18 to TRBJ2-2, with TRBD1 identical over 7 bases. The V segment lost 4 bases and the J segment 6 bases; nucleotides outside the gene matches: 2. In germline, CDR1 is KGHSH, CDR2 LQKENI. The CDR3 totals 13 residues. The CDR3 region is CASSQTGPGELFF. In DNA, the CDR3 is TGTGCCAGCTCACAGACAGGGCCCGGGGAGCTGTTTTTT.

The rearrangement links TRBV3-1 (or the pseudogene TRBV3-2) to TRBJ1-1; maybe TRBD1 (5 bases). Trimming left V 3 bases short and J 12 bases short, with 17 bases between. Germline CDR1 and CDR2: LGHDT and YNNKEL (reference sequence). This CDR3 is built from 13 residues. CDR3 sequence reads: CASSHLDTLGTFF. The CDR3 nucleotides read TGTGCCAGCAGCCACCTGGACACCCTCGGAACTTTCTTT.

The CDR3 DNA sequence: TGTGCCAGCAGCTCCCAGGAGACCCAGTACTTC. Translated: CASSSQETQYF. V usage is TRBV7-9 and J usage is TRBJ2-5; D gene ambiguous. The ends were cut back, 4 bases at V and 5 bases at J, with 5 bases in the middle. The germline CDR1 and CDR2 sequences are SEHNR and FQNEAQ (reference sequence). The length of the CDR3 is 11 residues.